Detailed here is one TCR beta chain. Trimming pared 6 bases from V and 3 bases from J, leaving 8 bases between. The CDR3 runs to 12 residues. The germline V gene has CDR1 SNHLY and CDR2 FYNNEI. This specimen belongs to a study of control samples from healthy donors and cancer patients. Assay used: immunoSEQ multiplex PCR; TCRdb lists only in-frame clones, some missing. Of 100,000 to 150,000 clones in the sample, 80% to 95% were seen once. This clonotype originated in a man between 18 and 35 years old in good health. The chain recombines TRBV2 with TRBJ1-1; D is unclear. What was sequenced was blood. The CDR3 bases are TGTGCCAGCAGCGCCGAGTACACTGAAGCTTTCTTT. Amino acid sequence: CASSAEYTEAFF.